The rows below give T cell receptor beta chains drawn from one sample of a study of OX40 agonist ivuxolimab in advanced cancers. Sequencing used immunoSEQ multiplex PCR; TCRdb keeps in-frame clones, though not all of them. Here the sample spans 80,000 to 130,000 clones, about nine tenths being singletons. Sample: CD4+ or CD8+ T cells sorted from blood, taken in a trial of the OX40 agonist ivuxolimab. The receptors here all came from an adult with an advanced solid tumor such as melanoma, head and neck, liver or kidney cancer. CDR3s include the opening cysteine and the closing phenylalanine or tryptophan. The D gene is left open where the match is weak. Clone size is given for some rows only: seen once, a few or many times, or a class if the clone is expanded.

clone_size,v_call,j_call,d_call,cdr3_nt,cdr3_aa
-,TRBV30,TRBJ2-3,TRBD2,TGTGCCTGGAGTCGAGGGACTAGCGGGAGGACTTACACAGATACGCAGTATTTT,CAWSRGTSGRTYTDTQYF
once,TRBV9,TRBJ2-1,-,TGTGCCAGCAGCCCCTCCCCCTACAATGAGCAGTTCTTC,CASSPSPYNEQFF
-,TRBV6-4,TRBJ2-7,TRBD2,TGTGCCAGCACGAGAGAGCGGGAGGTCGCCTACGAGCAGTACTTC,CASTREREVAYEQYF
-,TRBV10-1,TRBJ1-2,-,TGCGCCAGCAGTGAGTCTCCCGACTATGGCTACACCTTC,CASSESPDYGYTF
-,TRBV19,TRBJ2-7,TRBD2,TGTGCCAGTAGTTTTCTAGCGGGAGGGGGCTACGAGCAGTACTTC,CASSFLAGGGYEQYF
-,TRBV29-1,TRBJ1-1,TRBD1,TGCAGCGGGGGGACAGGGGGCGCGAACACTGAAGCTTTCTTT,CSGGTGGANTEAFF
-,TRBV7-2,TRBJ2-7,TRBD2,TGTGCCAGCAGCCCTACTAGCGGGAGGGGTTACGAGCAGTACTTC,CASSPTSGRGYEQYF
-,TRBV18,TRBJ2-7,-,TGTGCCAGCTCACAAATAGGGCCACAGGGCCAGAAGTACGAGCAGTACTTC,CASSQIGPQGQKYEQYF
once,TRBV9,TRBJ2-7,TRBD2,TGTGCCAGCAGCCCCCGCCCCTTAGCGGGGGCCTACGAGCAGTACTTC,CASSPRPLAGAYEQYF
-,TRBV6-6,TRBJ2-7,TRBD2,TGTGCCAGCAGCCCGACTAGCGGGAGACACTTTTACGAGCAGTACTTC,CASSPTSGRHFYEQYF
-,TRBV7-3,TRBJ2-7,TRBD1,TGTGCCAGCAGCTTAAACCATGGGACAGGGGAGGATTGCGAGCAGTACTTC,CASSLNHGTGEDCEQYF
-,TRBV10-2,TRBJ2-3,-,TGCGCCAGCAGTGAGGGGCAAGTCGTCGATACGCAGTATTTT,CASSEGQVVDTQYF
-,TRBV25-1,TRBJ1-2,-,TGTGCCAGCAGTCGATCAGGGAACTATGGCTACACCTTC,CASSRSGNYGYTF
few,TRBV6-5,TRBJ2-7,TRBD2,TGTGCCAGCAGGACTAGCGGTACCTACGAGCAGTACTTC,CASRTSGTYEQYF
once,TRBV27,TRBJ2-7,TRBD2,TGTGCCAGCAGTTTGCGGGAGAACTCCTACGAGCAGTACTTC,CASSLRENSYEQYF
-,TRBV4-1,TRBJ2-1,TRBD2,TGCGCCAGCAGCCAGGGCCCGGGACTAGCGGTGACCAATGAGCAGTTCTTC,CASSQGPGLAVTNEQFF
-,TRBV19,TRBJ1-3,-,TGTGCCAGTACACCCCCACCCAAGGGTGGCCCTGGAAACACCATATATTTT,CASTPPPKGGPGNTIYF
-,TRBV27,TRBJ2-2,-,-,CASSSSILAGGNTGELFF
-,TRBV5-6,TRBJ1-5,-,TGTGCCAGCAGCGCGGCTGGACGGAGTAGCAATCAGCCCCAGCATTTT,CASSAAGRSSNQPQHF
-,TRBV7-2,TRBJ2-2,TRBD2,TGTGCCAGCAGGCGCGGGAGCGGCGTCACCGGGGAGCTGTTTTTT,CASRRGSGVTGELFF
-,TRBV20-1,TRBJ2-7,-,TGCAGTGCCAAGGCCCTACTTGAGCAGTACTTC,CSAKALLEQYF
-,TRBV6-5,TRBJ2-1,TRBD2,TGTGCCAGCAGGGAAGCGGGAGGTTACAATGAGCAGTTCTTC,CASREAGGYNEQFF
-,TRBV6-5,TRBJ1-6,-,TGTGCCAGCAGTTTCGACAGGCGCTCCTATAATTCACCCCTCCACTTT,CASSFDRRSYNSPLHF
-,TRBV7-9,TRBJ2-1,TRBD2,TGTGCCAGCAGCTTCGCTCCCGGGACTAGCGGGACCTACAATGAGCAGTTCTTC,CASSFAPGTSGTYNEQFF
-,TRBV7-3,TRBJ2-1,-,TGTGCCAGCAGCTTCGAGGGTAATGAGCAGTTCTTC,CASSFEGNEQFF
-,TRBV30,TRBJ2-5,-,TGTGCCTGGAGTGCTGGGCAGGGAAGGTGGGAGACCCAGTACTTC,CAWSAGQGRWETQYF
-,TRBV27,TRBJ1-2,TRBD1,TGTGCCAGCAGCCCCCTTTTAGGGGGCGCAAACTATGGCTACACCTTC,CASSPLLGGANYGYTF
-,TRBV7-8,TRBJ2-1,-,TGTGCCAGCAGCCCAGAACTAATCCCGAGGGCGAATGAGCAGTTCTTC,CASSPELIPRANEQFF
-,TRBV4-1,TRBJ2-7,TRBD1,TGCGCCAGCAGCAGGGGGGGGGACAGGGGTTCCTACGAGCAGTACTTC,CASSRGGDRGSYEQYF
once,TRBV28,TRBJ1-5,-,TGTGCCAGCAGTTTAATTGGCAATCAGCCCCAGCATTTT,CASSLIGNQPQHF
-,TRBV18,TRBJ1-2,TRBD1,TGTGCCAGCTCACAGGGGGCGTCTAACTATGGCTACACCTTC,CASSQGASNYGYTF
-,TRBV10-3,TRBJ2-7,-,TGTGCCATCAGTGTTGTCGGGCGGGAGCAGTACTTC,CAISVVGREQYF
-,TRBV7-2,TRBJ1-5,-,TGTGCCAGCAGCTTAGAAGGGGGATTAAATCAGCCCCAGCATTTT,CASSLEGGLNQPQHF
-,TRBV5-1,TRBJ2-2,TRBD1,TGCGCCAGCAGCTTGGGGGCAGGGGGCTCCGGGGAGCTGTTTTTT,CASSLGAGGSGELFF
-,TRBV7-2,TRBJ2-2,TRBD2,TGTGCCAGCAGCTCCATCGGTGGTGCAGCGGGAAGGTCAACCGGGGAGCTGTTTTTT,CASSSIGGAAGRSTGELFF
-,TRBV30,TRBJ2-5,-,TGTGCCTGGAGTCCAGGACGGCCCCAGTACTTC,CAWSPGRPQYF
-,TRBV10-3,TRBJ2-1,TRBD2,TGTGCCATCAGCGGAGGATTGGGACTAGCGGGAGTACGAAACAATGAGCAGTTCTTC,CAISGGLGLAGVRNNEQFF
once,TRBV5-4,TRBJ2-3,-,TGTGCCAGCAGCCGACTGTACACAGATACGCAGTATTTT,CASSRLYTDTQYF
-,TRBV28,TRBJ2-2,TRBD2,TGTGCCAGCAGTGAACTAGCGGGAGTATCGAACACCGGGGAGCTGTTTTTT,CASSELAGVSNTGELFF
-,TRBV4-2,TRBJ2-5,TRBD2,TGTGCCAGCAGCACCGGGACTAGCGGGAACGTACAAGAGACCCAGTACTTC,CASSTGTSGNVQETQYF